What follows describes a single T cell receptor (beta chain). Antigen: not known. This entry belongs to a study of T cell responses to AZD1222 COVID-19 vaccine. As for the study in general: Pooled samples include second doses given at about 4 or 12 weeks. Study results and caveats: Spike-spanning, vaccine-associated CD4 TCRs were dominant at 160-218 and 743-854. Unmutated regions of variants are reportedly targeted by nearly half of spike-specific TCRs.

The table came from immunoSEQ multiplex PCR; TCRdb's copy has only in-frame clones and leaves some out. The sample records over 110,000 clones, more than 85% being singletons. The CDR3 spans 14 residues. CDR1 and CDR2 (germline): PRHDT, FYEKMQ (reference sequence). V was shortened by 3 bases and J by 10 bases, with 13 bases between the two germline ends. The V call is TRBV13, the J call TRBJ1-6; D unclear. The sample here was peripheral blood, taken on day 0 of AZD1222 vaccination. The receptor comes from an adult in good health. The CDR3 sequence is CASSFGDIGSPLHF. DNA of the CDR3: TGTGCCAGCAGCTTCGGGGATATTGGGTCACCCCTCCACTTT.